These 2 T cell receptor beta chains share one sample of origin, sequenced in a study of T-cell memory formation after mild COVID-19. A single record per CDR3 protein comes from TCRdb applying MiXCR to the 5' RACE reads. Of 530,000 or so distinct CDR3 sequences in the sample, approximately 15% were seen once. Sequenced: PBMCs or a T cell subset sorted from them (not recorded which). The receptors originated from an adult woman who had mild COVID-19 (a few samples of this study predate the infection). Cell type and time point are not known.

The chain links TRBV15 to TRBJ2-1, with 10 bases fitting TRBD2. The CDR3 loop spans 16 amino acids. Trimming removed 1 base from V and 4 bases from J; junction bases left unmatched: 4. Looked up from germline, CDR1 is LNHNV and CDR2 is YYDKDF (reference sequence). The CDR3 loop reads CATSRGLAGAYNEQFF. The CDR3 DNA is TGTGCCACCAGCAGAGGGCTAGCGGGAGCTTACAATGAGCAGTTCTTC. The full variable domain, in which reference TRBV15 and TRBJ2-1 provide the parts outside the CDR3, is DAMVIQNPRYQVTQFGKPVTLSCSQTLNHNVMYWYQQKSSQAPKLLFHYYDKDFNNEADTPDNFQSRRPNTSFCFLDIRSPGLGDTAMYLCATSRGLAGAYNEQFFGPGTRLTVL.

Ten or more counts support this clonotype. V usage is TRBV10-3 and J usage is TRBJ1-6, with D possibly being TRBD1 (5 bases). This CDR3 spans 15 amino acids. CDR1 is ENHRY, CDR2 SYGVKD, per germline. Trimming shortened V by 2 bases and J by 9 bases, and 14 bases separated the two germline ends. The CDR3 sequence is CAISESGRGGSPLHF. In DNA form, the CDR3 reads TGTGCCATCAGTGAGAGTGGAAGGGGTGGTTCACCCCTCCACTTT.